This entry describes one T cell receptor (beta chain). Antigen unknown. The sample originates from a study of shared clonotypes between healthy human individuals. Study-level points and caveats: Generation probabilities of non-shared clonotypes were lower (relative to those shared by all four donors). Sharing of clonotypes among donors was expected to vary with sequencing depth.

The germline V and J ends were trimmed by 6 bases and 2 bases, with 14 bases remaining between them. Germline loops: CDR1 MDHEN, CDR2 SYDVKM. CDR3 length: 15 amino acids. Per the original methods: Junction-only immunoSEQ data arrived without quality scores, meaning filtering differed. TCRdb's table, derived via immunoSEQ multiplex PCR, lists solely in-frame clones and lacks some. V, J and clone size derive from that table, while D and trimming were established from the DNA sequence. Of about 2.3 million clones listed, 85% to 95% are singletons. This chain links TRBV28 with TRBJ2-1; possibly TRBD1 for D (7 bases). The clonotype comes from a man between 18 and 29 years old in good health. Some clones in this sample may be carry-over from other donors' samples. Material: naive CD4+ T cells from PBMCs. Subset of the sample: CD45RA+ positively selected. The CDR3 reads CASSRGGGPYNEQFF. The CDR3 DNA follows: TGTGCCAGCAGCCGAGGAGGGGGCCCCTACAATGAGCAGTTCTTC.